A single sample is the source of the 20 T cell receptor beta chains below, sequenced in a study of shared clonotypes between healthy human individuals. Produced via immunoSEQ multiplex PCR; TCRdb's table is partial and in-frame only. This sample has about 2 million clones; just under 95% occur once, and the top ten carry more than 0.95%. CD8 cells classed as naive were CD45RO-negative and positively selected for CCR7, excluding terminally differentiated effector memory CD45RA+ cells. Input material: naive CD8+ T cells sorted from blood. Receptors were obtained from a man between 18 and 35 years old in good health.

The V call is TRBV6-5, the J call TRBJ2-7; D may match TRBD1 or TRBD2 (5 bases each). This CDR3 has 16 amino acids. The V gene lost 0 bases and the J gene lost 1 base, with 13 bases spanning the gap. Germline CDR1 MNHEY, CDR2 SVGAGI. The DNA for the CDR3 is TGTGCCAGCAGTTACTCAAAGGGGCGGGTATCCTACGAGCAGTACTTC. It translates to CASSYSKGRVSYEQYF.

The chain couples TRBV27 to TRBJ1-1; D gene uncertain. From germline, CDR1 is MNHEY and CDR2 SMNVEV (reference sequence). This CDR3 has 12 amino acids. Trimming removed 10 bases at V and 6 bases at J, with 15 bases between. Here the CDR3 DNA reads TGTGCCACCAAGGGAGGTTCTGCTGAAGCTTTCTTT. Translation gives CATKGGSAEAFF.

V is TRBV2 and J is TRBJ2-5, with 10 nucleotides matching TRBD2. The CDR3 loop spans 18 amino acids. With V trimmed by 4 bases and J by 7 bases, 18 bases remained unmatched. Germline assignment: CDR1 SNHLY and CDR2 FYNNEI. The CDR3 reads CASSGDTSGEFVRGTQYF. CDR3 DNA sequence: TGTGCCAGCAGTGGTGATACTAGCGGGGAGTTCGTGAGAGGGACCCAGTACTTC.

As for this clone: The sample contains more than one DNA sequence encoding this CDR3. The chain carries TRBV27 and TRBJ2-1; TRBD2 might be the D (5 bases). Germline assignment: CDR1 MNHEY and CDR2 SMNVEV (reference sequence). The CDR3 loop spans 14 amino acids. The ends were cut back, 6 bases at V and 0 bases at J, with 9 bases in the middle. CDR3: CASRLGGSYNEQFF. DNA of the CDR3: TGTGCCAGCAGACTAGGCGGCTCCTACAATGAGCAGTTCTTC.

The chain is built from TRBV28 and TRBJ2-2, with 7 positions matching TRBD2. CDR3 length equals 17 residues. Germline V lookup: CDR1 MDHEN, CDR2 SYDVKM. Unmatched junction bases numbered 17, after V lost 10 bases and J lost 3 bases. CDR3 sequence (DNA): TGTGCCATCCCGGGGGGTGAGAGGGGTTTTGACACCGGGGAGCTGTTTTTT. Translated, it gives CAIPGGERGFDTGELFF.

The rearrangement uses TRBV19 and TRBJ1-4; D is perhaps TRBD1 (5 bases). V was clipped by 9 bases and J by 8 bases, with 13 bases between them. The CDR3 extends over 12 amino acids. Germline CDR1 is LNHDA and CDR2 is SQIVND (reference sequence). DNA of the CDR3: TGTGCCAGGGGAGACAGATGGGAAAAACTGTTTTTT. Protein product: CARGDRWEKLFF.

As to this clone: No DNA is shown, since the ends of the CDR3 on it are uncertain; the CDR3 is the one TCRdb lists. The chain joins TRBV6-5 to TRBJ1-2; the table calls TRBD1, which could not be checked here. Germline CDR1 reads MNHEY; CDR2 reads SVGAGI. The CDR3 is 14 residues long, ends included. The CDR3 sequence: CASSSSDRLYGYTF.

The genes are TRBV5-8 and TRBJ1-2; 7 nucleotides match TRBD1. V was pared by 0 bases and J by 2 bases, with 4 bases of the junction left unmatched. Germline CDR1 SGHTS, CDR2 YDEGEE. The CDR3 consists of 15 residues. The chain's CDR3 is CASSLGQGLNYGYTF. The CDR3 DNA follows: TGTGCCAGCAGCTTGGGACAGGGCTTGAACTATGGCTACACCTTC.

This chain joins TRBV7-2 and TRBJ2-7; TRBD2 matches 9 bases. V gave up 1 base and J gave up 5 bases; unmatched junction bases: 12. Germline V CDR1 and CDR2: SGHTA, FQGNSA. This CDR3 is 17 amino acids long. The DNA for the CDR3 is TGTGCCAGCAGCTTAGTAGGCCGGTCTAGCGGGGATCACGAGCAGTACTTC. It codes for CASSLVGRSSGDHEQYF. Complete variable domain (other parts from reference TRBV7-2 and TRBJ2-7): GAGVSQSPSNKVTEKGKDVELRCDPISGHTALYWYRQSLGQGLEFLIYFQGNSAPDKSGLPSDRFSAERTGGSVSTLTIQRTQQEDSAVYLCASSLVGRSSGDHEQYFGPGTRLTVT.

Comments on this clone: At one end, the junction sequence differs from germline, possibly due to a read error. The chain recombines TRBV2 with TRBJ1-1; D is unclear. Germline V gene data show CDR1 as SNHLY and CDR2 as FYNNEI. CDR3 length: 13 residues. The CDR3 here is CASSEVSGLEAFF. CDR3 coding DNA: TGTGCCAGCAGCGAAGTTTCGGGTCTCGAAGCTTTCTTT.

This clone was observed once. This chain uses TRBV30 with TRBJ2-1, with 8 nucleotides matching TRBD2. Germline values: CDR1 GTSNPN, CDR2 SVGIG (reference sequence). V lost 2 bases to trimming and J lost 4 bases; unmatched junction nucleotides: 4. The length of the CDR3 is 14 residues. CDR3 coding DNA: TGTGCCTGGAGTAAGACTAGCGCGTACAATGAGCAGTTCTTC. This sequence encodes CAWSKTSAYNEQFF.

DNA of the CDR3: TGTGCCAGCAGCTGGACTAGCGGGAGAGCAGATACGCAGTATTTT. Translating it yields CASSWTSGRADTQYF. The V and J genes are TRBV11-2 and TRBJ2-3; 13 bases match TRBD2. The V gene's germline CDR1 is SGHAT and CDR2 FQNNGV. This CDR3 is 15 amino acids long. The trim removed 4 bases at V and 4 bases at J, leaving 2 bases unmatched.

The J gene is TRBJ2-7, the V gene TRBV28; weak D call: TRBD1 (6 bases). CDR3 length: 13 amino acids. V was shortened by 3 bases and J by 6 bases, with 12 bases between the two germline ends. Germline values: CDR1 MDHEN, CDR2 SYDVKM. The CDR3 loop is CASSLQGISEQYF. The DNA of the CDR3 is TGTGCCAGCAGTTTGCAGGGGATTAGCGAGCAGTACTTC.

V usage is TRBV27 and J usage is TRBJ1-1; 8 nucleotides align to TRBD1. V lost 6 bases, J lost 11 bases, and 26 bases stayed unmatched. This CDR3 region has 18 residues. The germline V gene encodes CDR1 MNHEY and CDR2 SMNVEV (reference sequence). This CDR3 reads CASRTYGTGTGLTEGAFF. The CDR3 nucleotides are TGTGCCAGCAGAACCTATGGGACAGGTACGGGACTGACCGAAGGGGCTTTCTTT.

The chain employs TRBV30 and TRBJ2-7; 11 positions match TRBD1. This CDR3 spans 12 amino acids. Germline loops: CDR1 GTSNPN, CDR2 SVGIG (reference sequence). The CDR3 nucleotides are TGTGCAACCGGGACAGGGGGAGAAGAGCAGTACTTC. Translating gives CATGTGGEEQYF.

The V gene is TRBV5-4, the J gene TRBJ2-5, with a weak D call TRBD1 (5 bases). Germline lookup yields CDR1 SGHNT and CDR2 YYREEE (reference sequence). The V end lost 6 bases, the J end lost 5 bases, and 17 bases lay between the germline ends. The CDR3 totals 14 residues. CDR3 bases: TGTGCCAGCATCGAAGAAGGGGTTTCTGAGACCCAGTACTTC. This translates into CASIEEGVSETQYF.

V gene TRBV13 combines with J gene TRBJ2-5, with 11 bases fitting TRBD2. The CDR3 totals 15 residues. After removal of 3 bases from V and 3 bases from J, the junction contained 3 bases not matched to a gene. Germline V gives CDR1 PRHDT, CDR2 FYEKMQ (reference sequence). CDR3 sequence reads: CASSFASGGKETQYF. In DNA, the CDR3 is TGTGCCAGCAGCTTTGCTAGCGGGGGGAAAGAGACCCAGTACTTC. The full variable domain, rest sourced from reference TRBV13 and TRBJ2-5, is AAGVIQSPRHLIKEKRETATLKCYPIPRHDTVYWYQQGPGQDPQFLISFYEKMQSDKGSIPDRFSAQQFSDYHSELNMSSLELGDSALYFCASSFASGGKETQYFGPGTRLLVL.

This chain joins TRBV9 and TRBJ2-2; 8 bases fit TRBD2. In germline, CDR1 is SGDLS, CDR2 YYNGEE. J was trimmed by 0 bases and V by 2 bases; bases with no gene match: 6. The CDR3 runs to 17 residues. The CDR3: CASSVASGSPNTGELFF. DNA for the CDR3: TGTGCCAGCAGCGTCGCTAGCGGGTCCCCGAACACCGGGGAGCTGTTTTTT.

The chain links TRBV28 to TRBJ2-7, with D possibly being TRBD1 (6 bases). V lost 0 bases and J 2 bases, leaving 11 bases between the germline ends. Per the germline V gene, CDR1 is MDHEN and CDR2 is SYDVKM. The CDR3 length is 15 residues. CDR3 residues: CASSLWRQVTYEQYF. The CDR3 coding sequence is TGTGCCAGCAGTTTATGGAGACAGGTCACCTACGAGCAGTACTTC.

The chain uses TRBV27 and TRBJ2-4; no clear D gene. The CDR3 runs to 15 residues. Trimming removed 5 bases at V and 5 bases at J, with 16 bases between. Germline assignment: CDR1 MNHEY and CDR2 SMNVEV (reference sequence). The DNA for the CDR3 is TGTGCCAGCAGTCTACAGTGGCACCTACAAAACATTCAGTACTTC. It codes for CASSLQWHLQNIQYF.